Sequencing of this TCR beta chain was carried out in a study of blood T cell repertoires in COVID-19. Study-level background: Collection of acute and convalescent COVID-19 samples took place in the United States, Italy and Spain.

Method: immunoSEQ multiplex PCR; TCRdb's copy keeps in-frame clones and lacks some. Of roughly 140,000 clones in the sample, approximately 80% were seen once. This CDR3 region has 14 residues. CDR1 is KGHDR, CDR2 SFDVKD, per germline. Trimming took 3 bases from V and 3 from J, leaving 11 bases between them. Sequencing used peripheral blood. The V gene is TRBV24-1, the J gene TRBJ2-7; possibly TRBD1 for D (5 bases). The receptor's source is a human donor in a cohort sampled during active COVID-19. This CDR3 is CATSDPGPYYEQYF. The CDR3 DNA sequence: TGTGCCACCAGTGATCCAGGGCCCTACTACGAGCAGTACTTC.